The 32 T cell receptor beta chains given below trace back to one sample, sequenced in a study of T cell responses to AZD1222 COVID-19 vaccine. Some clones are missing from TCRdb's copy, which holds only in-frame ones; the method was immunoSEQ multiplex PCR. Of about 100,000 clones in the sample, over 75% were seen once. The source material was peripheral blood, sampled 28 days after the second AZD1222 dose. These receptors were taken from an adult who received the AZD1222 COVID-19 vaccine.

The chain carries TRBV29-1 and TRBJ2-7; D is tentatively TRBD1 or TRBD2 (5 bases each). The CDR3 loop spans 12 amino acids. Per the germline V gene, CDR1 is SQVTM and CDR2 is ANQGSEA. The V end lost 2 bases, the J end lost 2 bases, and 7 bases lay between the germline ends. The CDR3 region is CSVEQGPYEQYF. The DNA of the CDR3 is TGCAGCGTTGAACAGGGACCCTACGAGCAGTACTTC.

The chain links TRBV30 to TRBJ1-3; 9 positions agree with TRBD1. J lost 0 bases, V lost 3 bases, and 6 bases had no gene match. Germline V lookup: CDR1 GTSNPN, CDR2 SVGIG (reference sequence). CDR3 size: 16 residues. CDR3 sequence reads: CAWSSGQGISGNTIYF. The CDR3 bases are TGTGCCTGGAGCTCGGGACAGGGTATCTCTGGAAACACCATATATTTT.

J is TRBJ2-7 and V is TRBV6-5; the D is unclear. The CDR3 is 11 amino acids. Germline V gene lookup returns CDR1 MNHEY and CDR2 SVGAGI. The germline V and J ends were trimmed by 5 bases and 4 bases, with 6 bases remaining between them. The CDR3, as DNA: TGTGCCAGCAGTCCGCATTACGAGCAGTACTTC. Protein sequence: CASSPHYEQYF.

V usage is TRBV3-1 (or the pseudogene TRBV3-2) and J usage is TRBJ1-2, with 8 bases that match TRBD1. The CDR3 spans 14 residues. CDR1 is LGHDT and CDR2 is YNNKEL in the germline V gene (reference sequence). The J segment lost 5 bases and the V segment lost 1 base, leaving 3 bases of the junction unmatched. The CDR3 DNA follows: TGTGCCAGCAGCCAAGCAGGGGGCGGTTATGGCTACACCTTC. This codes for CASSQAGGGYGYTF.

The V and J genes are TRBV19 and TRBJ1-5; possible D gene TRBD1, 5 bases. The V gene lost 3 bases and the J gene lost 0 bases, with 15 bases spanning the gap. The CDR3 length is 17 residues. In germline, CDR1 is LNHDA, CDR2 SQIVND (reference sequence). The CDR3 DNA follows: TGTGCCAGTAGTATTGTGGCAGGGATTTATAGCAATCAGCCCCAGCATTTT. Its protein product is CASSIVAGIYSNQPQHF.

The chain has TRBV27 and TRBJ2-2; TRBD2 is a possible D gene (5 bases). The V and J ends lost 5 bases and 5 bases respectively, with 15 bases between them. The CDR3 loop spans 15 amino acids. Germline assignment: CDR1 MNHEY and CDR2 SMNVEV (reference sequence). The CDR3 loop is CASSPRGRWTGELFF. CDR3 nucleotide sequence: TGTGCCAGCAGTCCCCGCGGGCGGTGGACCGGGGAGCTGTTTTTT.

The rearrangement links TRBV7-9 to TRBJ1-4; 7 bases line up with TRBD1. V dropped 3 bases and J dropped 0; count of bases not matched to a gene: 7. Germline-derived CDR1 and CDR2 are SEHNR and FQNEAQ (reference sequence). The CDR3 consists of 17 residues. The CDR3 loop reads CASSFGSRGATNEKLFF. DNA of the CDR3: TGTGCCAGCAGCTTTGGGAGCAGGGGGGCAACTAATGAAAAACTGTTTTTT.

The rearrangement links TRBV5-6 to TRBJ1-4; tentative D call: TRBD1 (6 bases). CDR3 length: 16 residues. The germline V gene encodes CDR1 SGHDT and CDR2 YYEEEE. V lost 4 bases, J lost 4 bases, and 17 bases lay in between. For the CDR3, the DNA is TGTGCCAGCAGCCCGGGTTTGGGGGGACATAATGAAAAACTGTTTTTT. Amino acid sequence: CASSPGLGGHNEKLFF.

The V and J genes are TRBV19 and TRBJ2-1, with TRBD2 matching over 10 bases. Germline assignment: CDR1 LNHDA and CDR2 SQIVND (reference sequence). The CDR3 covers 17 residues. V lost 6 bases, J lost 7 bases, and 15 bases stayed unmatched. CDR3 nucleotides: TGTGCCAGTAGCGTGGACGAGCGGGAGGGCCTTTATAATGAGCAGTTCTTC. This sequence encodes CASSVDEREGLYNEQFF.

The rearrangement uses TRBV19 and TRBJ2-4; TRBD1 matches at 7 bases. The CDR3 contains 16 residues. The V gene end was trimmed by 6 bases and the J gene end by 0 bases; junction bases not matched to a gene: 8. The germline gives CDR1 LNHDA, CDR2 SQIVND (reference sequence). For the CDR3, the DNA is TGTGCCAGTAGCGACAGGGAGTTATTAGCCAAAAACATTCAGTACTTC. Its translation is CASSDRELLAKNIQYF.

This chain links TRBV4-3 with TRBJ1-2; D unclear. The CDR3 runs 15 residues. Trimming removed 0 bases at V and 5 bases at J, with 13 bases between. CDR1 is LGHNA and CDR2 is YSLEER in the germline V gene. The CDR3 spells CASSQDLGGSYGYTF. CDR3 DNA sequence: TGCGCCAGCAGCCAAGATCTAGGAGGATCATATGGCTACACCTTC.

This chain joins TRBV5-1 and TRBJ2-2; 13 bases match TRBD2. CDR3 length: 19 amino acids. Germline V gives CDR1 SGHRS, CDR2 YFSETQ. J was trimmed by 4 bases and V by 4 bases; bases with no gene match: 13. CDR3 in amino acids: CASSTHSTSGGALTGELFF. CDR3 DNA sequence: TGCGCCAGCAGCACCCATTCCACTAGCGGGGGGGCCCTCACCGGGGAGCTGTTTTTT.

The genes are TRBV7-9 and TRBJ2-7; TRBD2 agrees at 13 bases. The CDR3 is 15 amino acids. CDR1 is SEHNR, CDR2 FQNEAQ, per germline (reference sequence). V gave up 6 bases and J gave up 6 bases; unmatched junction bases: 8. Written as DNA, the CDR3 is TGTGCCAGCAGTAGCCCAGGACTAGCGGGAGTCGAGCAGTACTTC. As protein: CASSSPGLAGVEQYF.

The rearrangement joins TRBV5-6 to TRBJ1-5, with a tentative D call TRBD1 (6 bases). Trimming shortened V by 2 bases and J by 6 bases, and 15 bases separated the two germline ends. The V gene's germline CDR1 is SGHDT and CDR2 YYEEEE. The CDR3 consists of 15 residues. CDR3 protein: CASSFRDGRGQPQHF. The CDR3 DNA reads TGTGCCAGCAGCTTCCGGGACGGCAGGGGTCAGCCCCAGCATTTT.

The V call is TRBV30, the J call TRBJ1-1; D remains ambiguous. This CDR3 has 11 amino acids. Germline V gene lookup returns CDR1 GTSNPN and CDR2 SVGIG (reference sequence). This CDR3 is CASTQPSEAFF. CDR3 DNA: TGTGCATCCACCCAGCCGAGTGAAGCTTTCTTT.

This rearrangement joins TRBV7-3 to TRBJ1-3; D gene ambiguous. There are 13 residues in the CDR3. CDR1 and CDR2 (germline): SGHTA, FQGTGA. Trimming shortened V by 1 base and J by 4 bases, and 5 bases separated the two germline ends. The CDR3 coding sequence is TGTGCCAGCAGCTTAATGCCCGGAAACACCATATATTTT. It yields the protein CASSLMPGNTIYF. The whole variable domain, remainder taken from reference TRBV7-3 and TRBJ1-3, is GAGVSQTPSNKVTEKGKYVELRCDPISGHTALYWYRQSLGQGPEFLIYFQGTGAADDSGLPNDRFFAVRPEGSVSTLKIQRTERGDSAVYLCASSLMPGNTIYFGEGSWLTVV.

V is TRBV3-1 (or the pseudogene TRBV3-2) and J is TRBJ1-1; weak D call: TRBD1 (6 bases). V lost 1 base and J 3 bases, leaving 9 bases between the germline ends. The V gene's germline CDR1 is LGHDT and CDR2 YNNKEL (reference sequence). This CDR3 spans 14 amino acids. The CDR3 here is CASSQGGGYTEAFF. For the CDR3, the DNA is TGTGCCAGCAGCCAAGGAGGGGGATACACTGAAGCTTTCTTT.

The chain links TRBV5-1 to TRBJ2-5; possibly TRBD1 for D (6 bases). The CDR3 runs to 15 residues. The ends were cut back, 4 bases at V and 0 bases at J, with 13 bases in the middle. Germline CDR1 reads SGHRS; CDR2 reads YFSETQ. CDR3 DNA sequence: TGCGCCAGCAGCGCTGGGGGCAAGTACCAAGAGACCCAGTACTTC. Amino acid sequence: CASSAGGKYQETQYF.

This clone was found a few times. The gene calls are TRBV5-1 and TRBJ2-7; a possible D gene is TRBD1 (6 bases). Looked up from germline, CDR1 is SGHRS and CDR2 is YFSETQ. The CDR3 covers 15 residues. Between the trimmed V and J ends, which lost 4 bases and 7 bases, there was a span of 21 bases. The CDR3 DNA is TGCGCCAGCAGCCTGGGGTCTTTCCTAGGGGGTGAGCAGTACTTC. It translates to CASSLGSFLGGEQYF.

CDR3 DNA sequence: TGCGCCAGCAGCTTGCCAGGGGGCCACGAGCAGTACTTC. This codes for CASSLPGGHEQYF. The chain combines TRBV5-1 with TRBJ2-7; TRBD1 agrees at 8 bases. CDR3 length: 13 amino acids. Trimming cost V 1 base and J 5 bases; bases outside gene matches: 2. Germline CDR1 SGHRS, CDR2 YFSETQ.

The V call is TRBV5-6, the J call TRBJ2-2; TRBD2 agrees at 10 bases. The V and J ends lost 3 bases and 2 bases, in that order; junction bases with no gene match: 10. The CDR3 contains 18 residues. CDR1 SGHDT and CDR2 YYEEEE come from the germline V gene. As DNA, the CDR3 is TGTGCCAGCAGCTCGAGAACACTAGCGGGAATCAACACCGGGGAGCTGTTTTTT. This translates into CASSSRTLAGINTGELFF.

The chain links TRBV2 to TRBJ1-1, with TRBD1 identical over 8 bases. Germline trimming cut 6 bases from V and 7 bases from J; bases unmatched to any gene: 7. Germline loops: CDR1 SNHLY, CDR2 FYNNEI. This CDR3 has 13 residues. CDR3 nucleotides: TGTGCCAGCAGGACAGGGGCGTTCGGTGAAGCTTTCTTT. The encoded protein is CASRTGAFGEAFF.

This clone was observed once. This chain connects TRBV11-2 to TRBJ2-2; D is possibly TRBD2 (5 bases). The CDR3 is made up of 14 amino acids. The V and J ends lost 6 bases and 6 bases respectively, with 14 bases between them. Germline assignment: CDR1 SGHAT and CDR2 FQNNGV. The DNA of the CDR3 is TGTGCCAGCAGAGGAGGTGTTGGAGCCGGGGAGCTGTTTTTT. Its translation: CASRGGVGAGELFF.

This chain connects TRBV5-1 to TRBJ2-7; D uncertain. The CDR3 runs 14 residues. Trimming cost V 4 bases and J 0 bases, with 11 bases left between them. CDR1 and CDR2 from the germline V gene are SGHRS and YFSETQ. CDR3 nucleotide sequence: TGCGCCAGCAGCCCTACAGTGAGCTCCTACGAGCAGTACTTC. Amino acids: CASSPTVSSYEQYF.

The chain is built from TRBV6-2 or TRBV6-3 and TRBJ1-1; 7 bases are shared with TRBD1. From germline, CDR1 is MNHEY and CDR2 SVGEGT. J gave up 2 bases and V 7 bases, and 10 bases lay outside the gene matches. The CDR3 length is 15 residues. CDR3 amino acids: CASIPPQGVNTEAFF. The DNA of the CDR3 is TGTGCCAGCATCCCCCCCCAGGGGGTAAACACTGAAGCTTTCTTT.

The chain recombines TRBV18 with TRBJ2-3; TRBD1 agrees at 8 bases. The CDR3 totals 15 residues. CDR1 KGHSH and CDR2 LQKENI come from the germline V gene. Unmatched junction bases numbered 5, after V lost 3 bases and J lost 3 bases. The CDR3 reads CASSPSGGRTDTQYF. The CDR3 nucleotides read TGTGCCAGCTCACCTTCAGGGGGCAGAACAGATACGCAGTATTTT.

CDR3 nucleotides: TGTGCCAGCTCACCTGCAAAAGGTAGCAATCAGCCCCAGCATTTT. Translated, it gives CASSPAKGSNQPQHF. The chain has TRBV18 and TRBJ1-5; D ambiguous. The V gene lost 3 bases and the J gene lost 0 bases, with 9 bases spanning the gap. Looked up from germline, CDR1 is KGHSH and CDR2 is LQKENI. The CDR3 sequence is 15 residues long.

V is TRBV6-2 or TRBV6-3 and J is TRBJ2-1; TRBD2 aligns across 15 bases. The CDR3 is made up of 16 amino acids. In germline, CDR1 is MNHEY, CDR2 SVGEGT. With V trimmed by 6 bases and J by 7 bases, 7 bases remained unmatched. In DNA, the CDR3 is TGTGCCAGCAGCCCACCCGGGACTAGCGGGAGGAATGAGCAGTTCTTC. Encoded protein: CASSPPGTSGRNEQFF.

CDR3 nucleotide sequence: TGTGCCAGTAGTATAGCCGGGTTCGGAACGGGAACTAATGAAAAACTGTTTTTT. Amino acids: CASSIAGFGTGTNEKLFF. The rearrangement uses TRBV19 and TRBJ1-4; no clear D. Germline lookup yields CDR1 LNHDA and CDR2 SQIVND (reference sequence). The CDR3 covers 18 residues. V gave up 1 base and J gave up 1 base, with 16 bases separating them. Combining the CDR3 with reference TRBV19 and TRBJ1-4 gives the whole variable domain DGGITQSPKYLFRKEGQNVTLSCEQNLNHDAMYWYRQDPGQGLRLIYYSQIVNDFQKGDIAEGYSVSREKKESFPLTVTSAQKNPTAFYLCASSIAGFGTGTNEKLFFGSGTQLSVL.

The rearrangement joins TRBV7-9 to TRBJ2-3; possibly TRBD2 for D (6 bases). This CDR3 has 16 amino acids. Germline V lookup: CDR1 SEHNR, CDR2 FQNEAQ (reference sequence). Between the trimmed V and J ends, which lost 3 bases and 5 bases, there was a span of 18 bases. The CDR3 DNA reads TGTGCCAGCAGCTTTTCTCTTGCGGGGCAGGGAGATACGCAGTATTTT. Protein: CASSFSLAGQGDTQYF.

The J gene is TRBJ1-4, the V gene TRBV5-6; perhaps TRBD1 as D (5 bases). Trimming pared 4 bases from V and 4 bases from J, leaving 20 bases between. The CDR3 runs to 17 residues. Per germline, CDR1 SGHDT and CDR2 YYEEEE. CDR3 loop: CASSPKARRQGNEKLFF. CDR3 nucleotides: TGTGCCAGCAGCCCGAAGGCCCGTAGGCAGGGTAATGAAAAACTGTTTTTT.

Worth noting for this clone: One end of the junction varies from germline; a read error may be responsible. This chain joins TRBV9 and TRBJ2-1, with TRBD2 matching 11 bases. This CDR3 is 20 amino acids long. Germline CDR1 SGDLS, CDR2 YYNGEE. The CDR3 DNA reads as TGTCCCAGCAGCGCGGGGGGGGCTAGCGGGAGGCCGAGCTCCTACAATGAGCAGTTCTTC. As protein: CPSSAGGASGRPSSYNEQFF. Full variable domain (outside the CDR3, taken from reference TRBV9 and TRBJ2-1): DSGVTQTPKHLITATGQRVTLRCSPRSGDLSVYWYQQSLDQGLQFLIQYYNGEERAKGNILERFSAQQFPDLHSELNLSSLELGDSALYFCPSSAGGASGRPSSYNEQFFGPGTRLTVL.